The rows below give T cell receptor beta chains drawn from one sample of a study of Ad26.COV2.S vaccination and SARS-CoV-2 variants. Method: immunoSEQ multiplex PCR; TCRdb's copy keeps in-frame clones and lacks some. This sample yields about 680,000 clones, of which approximately 88% are seen a single time; approximately 1.5% belongs to the top ten. The material sequenced was peripheral blood, taken in a trial of Ad26.COV2.S vaccine versus placebo. All receptors come from a person aged 18-60 years who received the Ad26.COV2.S COVID-19 vaccine or a placebo. Each CDR3 is given with its conserved first and last residue. D genes are given only for firm matches. Size values are once, few and many counts, or a class for expanded clones, and some rows have none.

abundance | d_gene | j_gene | v_gene | CDR3aa | CDR3nt
- | TRBD1 | TRBJ1-3 | TRBV18 | CASSPGTGKRGGNTIYF | TGTGCCAGCTCACCCGGGACAGGGAAGAGAGGAGGAAACACCATATATTTT
- | - | TRBJ1-3 | TRBV6-6 | CASSYSYSASGNTIYF | TGTGCCAGCAGTTACTCTTACAGCGCCTCTGGAAACACCATATATTTT
- | TRBD2 | TRBJ2-1 | TRBV7-8 | CASSLRGSGRASSYNEQFF | TGTGCCAGCAGCTTAAGGGGTAGCGGGAGGGCCTCCTCCTACAATGAGCAGTTCTTC
- | - | TRBJ1-2 | TRBV7-6 | CASSISTGGDGYTF | TGTGCCAGCAGCATATCCACGGGGGGGGATGGCTACACCTTC
- | - | TRBJ1-5 | TRBV7-2 | CASSFVQGGNQPQHF | TGTGCCAGCAGCTTCGTCCAGGGCGGCAATCAGCCCCAGCATTTT
- | TRBD1 | TRBJ1-1 | TRBV3-1/TRBV3-2 | CASSHEDRGRGAFF | TGTGCCAGCAGCCATGAGGACAGGGGGCGCGGAGCTTTCTTT
- | - | TRBJ1-1 | TRBV18 | CASSPPSGTRTEAFF | TGTGCCAGCTCACCCCCCTCAGGGACCCGCACTGAAGCTTTCTTT
- | TRBD1 | TRBJ2-3 | TRBV4-3 | CASSQEWGQDVTDTQYF | TGCGCCAGCAGCCAAGAATGGGGACAGGACGTCACAGATACGCAGTATTTT
- | TRBD2 | TRBJ2-3 | TRBV7-9 | CASSLAGATTDTQYF | TGTGCCAGCAGCCTAGCGGGGGCGACCACAGATACGCAGTATTTT
- | - | TRBJ2-7 | TRBV7-9 | CASRRGLGEQYF | TGTGCCAGCAGACGGGGATTGGGCGAGCAGTACTTC
- | TRBD1 | TRBJ1-6 | TRBV30 | CACRRDSNSPLHF | TGTGCCTGCAGACGGGACAGCAATTCACCCCTCCACTTT
once | - | TRBJ2-1 | TRBV3-1/TRBV3-2 | CASSYTPGEQFF | TGTGCCAGCAGTTACACCCCGGGCGAGCAGTTCTTC
- | - | TRBJ1-2 | TRBV19 | CASRLTEEYGYTF | TGTGCCAGTAGACTGACAGAGGAATATGGCTACACCTTC
- | - | TRBJ2-1 | TRBV7-3 | CASSSTGYEQFF | TGTGCCAGCAGTTCTACAGGGTATGAGCAGTTCTTC
- | - | TRBJ2-1 | TRBV7-2 | CASSLGPDNEQFF | TGTGCCAGCAGCCTAGGTCCGGACAATGAGCAGTTCTTC
- | - | TRBJ1-2 | TRBV27 | CASSFIAGTPGYTF | TGTGCCAGCAGTTTCATTGCAGGGACCCCTGGCTACACCTTC
- | - | TRBJ2-2 | TRBV5-5 | CASSLIANTGELFF | TGTGCCAGCTCCCTCATCGCGAACACCGGGGAGCTGTTTTTT
- | TRBD1 | TRBJ2-1 | TRBV5-1 | CASRRDRANEQFF | TGCGCCAGCAGACGTGACAGGGCGAATGAGCAGTTCTTC
- | - | TRBJ2-5 | TRBV6-2/TRBV6-3 | CASSYSDGEETQYF | TGTGCCAGCAGTTACTCCGATGGAGAAGAGACCCAGTACTTC
- | TRBD1 | TRBJ2-1 | TRBV18 | CASSPNPGTGGRNEQFF | TGTGCCAGCTCACCTAACCCCGGGACAGGGGGACGGAATGAGCAGTTCTTC
- | - | TRBJ1-1 | TRBV6-5 | CASREVEAFF | TGTGCCAGCAGGGAGGTGGAAGCTTTCTTT
- | - | TRBJ1-2 | TRBV7-9 | CASSFGGDGYTF | TGTGCCAGCAGCTTTGGCGGGGATGGCTACACCTTC
- | TRBD2 | TRBJ2-2 | TRBV6-6 | CASSYPGLAGEGDTGELFF | TGTGCCAGCAGCTACCCGGGACTAGCGGGAGAGGGGGACACCGGGGAGCTGTTTTTT
- | - | TRBJ2-2 | TRBV7-3 | CASSASLPGELFF | TGTGCCAGCAGCGCCTCCCTGCCCGGGGAGCTGTTTTTT
- | TRBD2 | TRBJ2-1 | TRBV27 | CASSSSGTSGNNEQFF | TGTGCCAGCAGTTCCTCCGGGACTAGCGGCAACAATGAGCAGTTCTTC
- | TRBD1 | TRBJ2-2 | TRBV5-1 | CASSPGQLNTGELFF | TGCGCCAGCAGCCCGGGACAGTTAAACACCGGGGAGCTGTTTTTT